A selection of T cell receptor beta chains follows, all from one sample in a study of beta chain features in type 1 diabetes. TCRdb's table, derived via immunoSEQ multiplex PCR, lists solely in-frame clones and lacks some. The data hold 360,000 or so clones, with around 20% observed a single time. The sample taken for sequencing was naive CD4+ T cells from blood. These receptors were taken from a woman younger than 35 in good health. CDR3s include the opening cysteine and the closing phenylalanine or tryptophan. Each record gives: clone size, V gene, J gene, CDR3 protein. Expanded clones are given a class, and other clones once, few, many or no size at all.

>few|TRBV29-1|TRBJ1-1
CSARETEAFF
>NA|TRBV19|TRBJ2-1
CASGRGQENNEQFF
>few|TRBV30|TRBJ2-5
CAWSALKETQYF
>NA|TRBV9|TRBJ2-7
CASSLGLDSEQYF
>NA|TRBV7-2|TRBJ1-2
CASSLASNQGALGYTF
>few|TRBV12-5|TRBJ2-3
CASGPRNTDTQYF
>few|TRBV9|TRBJ2-7
CASSVFCGRLHEQYF
>NA|TRBV23-1|TRBJ2-2
CASSQSAEFRATGELFF
>NA|TRBV10-2|TRBJ1-1
CASNRQGGTEAFF
>few|TRBV5-1|TRBJ2-7
CASSPTTSGYDEQYF
>few|TRBV2|TRBJ2-7
CASSEQGQEYEQYF
>NA|TRBV5-1|TRBJ2-1
CASSPRVRGTSEQFF